This TCR beta chain was sequenced in a study of CD8 T cells in ankylosing spondylitis. From germline, CDR1 is LGHNA and CDR2 YSLEER. Trimming took off 1 base at V and 10 bases at J, with 17 bases between the two ends. The CDR3 extends over 15 amino acids. General study findings and limits: What seemed typical of ankylosing spondylitis blood was a TCR beta motif built from several highly homologous variants. As reported, disease-linked clones showed significant enrichment in matched ankylosing spondylitis synovial fluid.

Using quantitative 5'-RACE with molecular barcodes, the authors made TCR beta libraries. TCRdb itself ran the 5' RACE reads through MiXCR, one entry per CDR3 protein. The data show 230,000 or so distinct CDR3 sequences, 15% to 20% seen once. This clonotype was recorded a few times. Antigen specificity is unknown. The TCR comes from a male donor with ankylosing spondylitis or in good health (not recorded which). The chain links TRBV4-3 to TRBJ2-1, with D tentatively TRBD2 (5 bases). Material: blood, either unsorted or a sorted T cell fraction (not recorded which). This CDR3 reads CASSQVLVPVGEQFF. The CDR3 coding sequence is TGCGCCAGCAGCCAAGTACTAGTACCGGTTGGGGAGCAGTTCTTC.